The 2 T cell receptor beta chains given below trace back to one sample, sequenced in a study of shared clonotypes between healthy human individuals. The data were produced by immunoSEQ multiplex PCR, yet TCRdb's version contains in-frame clones alone and is incomplete. Of roughly 2.2 million clones in the sample, 90% to 95% were seen once. Input material: naive CD4+ T cells from PBMCs. Subset denoted: CD45RA+ positively selected. The receptors originated from a young man in good health. Some clones in this sample may be carry-over from other donors' samples.

The rearrangement uses TRBV5-4 and TRBJ2-7; D is possibly TRBD2 (6 bases). Trimming removed 0 bases at V and 7 bases at J, with 17 bases between. Germline V gene sequence: CDR1 SGHNT, CDR2 YYREEE (reference sequence). The CDR3 runs 15 residues. CDR3 sequence reads: CASSLAVTSREEQYF. CDR3 nucleotides: TGTGCCAGCAGCTTGGCTGTAACTTCTCGGGAGGAGCAGTACTTC. The variable domain in full, completed from reference TRBV5-4 and TRBJ2-7, reads ETGVTQSPTHLIKTRGQQVTLRCSSQSGHNTVSWYQQALGQGPQFIFQYYREEENGRGNFPPRFSGLQFPNYSSELNVNALELDDSALYLCASSLAVTSREEQYFGPGTRLTVT.

The chain joins TRBV30 to TRBJ1-6, with D possibly matching TRBD1 (5 bases). Germline loops: CDR1 GTSNPN, CDR2 SVGIG (reference sequence). Between the trimmed V and J ends, which lost 1 base and 8 bases, there was a span of 9 bases. This CDR3 is built from 13 residues. Here the CDR3 reads CAWSGGRDSPLHF. The DNA for the CDR3 is TGTGCCTGGAGTGGGGGGAGGGATTCACCCCTCCACTTT.